This TCR beta chain came from a study of T cell responses to AZD1222 COVID-19 vaccine. The repertoire was sequenced with immunoSEQ multiplex PCR; TCRdb's copy has only in-frame clones and lacks some. In the table there are tens of thousands of clones, approximately 83% of which are singletons. Specimen: peripheral blood, collected on day 0 of AZD1222 vaccination. The TCR was taken from an adult in good health.

The CDR3 here is CASSPTRTSGIEQYF. In DNA form, the CDR3 reads TGTGCCAGCAGTCCCACTCGGACTAGCGGGATCGAGCAGTACTTC. V and J are TRBV27 and TRBJ2-7; 12 bases match TRBD2. Germline trimming cut 5 bases from V and 6 bases from J; bases unmatched to any gene: 8. The germline gives CDR1 MNHEY, CDR2 SMNVEV (reference sequence). The CDR3 covers 15 residues.